This TCR beta chain was obtained from a study of blood T cell repertoires in COVID-19. Study background: Sources were T cells, B-cell-depleted T cells, or PBMCs; the material itself was cDNA or gDNA.

V was clipped by 2 bases and J by 6 bases; unmatched bases: 7. Germline CDR1 and CDR2: SGHNT and YYREEE (reference sequence). The CDR3 is 15 amino acids. Recruitment covered roughly 24 US areas and drew participants whose ages spanned roughly 18 to 100 years. TCRdb's table, derived via immunoSEQ multiplex PCR, lists solely in-frame clones and lacks some. The sample has more than 350,000 clones, 75% to 90% seen once. Sample: PBMCs or T cells enriched from blood (not recorded which). This chain links TRBV5-4 with TRBJ1-2; 10 bases map to TRBD1. The TCR was taken from a man younger than 35 who had recovered from COVID-19. CDR3 region: CASSLVADRGDGYTF. CDR3 in DNA: TGTGCCAGCAGCTTAGTTGCGGACAGGGGGGATGGCTACACCTTC.